This TCR beta chain was sequenced during a study of blood T cell repertoires in COVID-19. At the level of the study: COVID-19 samples, acute and convalescent, were from the United States, Italy and Spain. T cells, B-cell-depleted T cells, or PBMCs supplied cDNA or gDNA.

As handled by the study authors: Counts of nucleated cells, estimated from reference gene primer amplification, were obtained. Measured with immunoSEQ multiplex PCR; TCRdb has only the in-frame clones, and not every one. V, J and clone size reflect that table, while D and trimming were determined from the DNA. The table lists roughly 13,000 clones, around 80% of them singletons. The CDR3 extends over 14 amino acids. Per germline, CDR1 SGHTA and CDR2 FQGNSA. V gave up 5 bases and J gave up 6 bases; unmatched junction bases: 6. This receptor was taken from a human donor in a cohort sampled during active COVID-19. Sequenced material: peripheral blood. The chain has TRBV7-2 and TRBJ1-5, with 8 bases identical to TRBD1. DNA for the CDR3: TGTGCCAGCAGCCAACGGACAGGGAGTCAGCCCCAGCATTTT. Translating it yields CASSQRTGSQPQHF.